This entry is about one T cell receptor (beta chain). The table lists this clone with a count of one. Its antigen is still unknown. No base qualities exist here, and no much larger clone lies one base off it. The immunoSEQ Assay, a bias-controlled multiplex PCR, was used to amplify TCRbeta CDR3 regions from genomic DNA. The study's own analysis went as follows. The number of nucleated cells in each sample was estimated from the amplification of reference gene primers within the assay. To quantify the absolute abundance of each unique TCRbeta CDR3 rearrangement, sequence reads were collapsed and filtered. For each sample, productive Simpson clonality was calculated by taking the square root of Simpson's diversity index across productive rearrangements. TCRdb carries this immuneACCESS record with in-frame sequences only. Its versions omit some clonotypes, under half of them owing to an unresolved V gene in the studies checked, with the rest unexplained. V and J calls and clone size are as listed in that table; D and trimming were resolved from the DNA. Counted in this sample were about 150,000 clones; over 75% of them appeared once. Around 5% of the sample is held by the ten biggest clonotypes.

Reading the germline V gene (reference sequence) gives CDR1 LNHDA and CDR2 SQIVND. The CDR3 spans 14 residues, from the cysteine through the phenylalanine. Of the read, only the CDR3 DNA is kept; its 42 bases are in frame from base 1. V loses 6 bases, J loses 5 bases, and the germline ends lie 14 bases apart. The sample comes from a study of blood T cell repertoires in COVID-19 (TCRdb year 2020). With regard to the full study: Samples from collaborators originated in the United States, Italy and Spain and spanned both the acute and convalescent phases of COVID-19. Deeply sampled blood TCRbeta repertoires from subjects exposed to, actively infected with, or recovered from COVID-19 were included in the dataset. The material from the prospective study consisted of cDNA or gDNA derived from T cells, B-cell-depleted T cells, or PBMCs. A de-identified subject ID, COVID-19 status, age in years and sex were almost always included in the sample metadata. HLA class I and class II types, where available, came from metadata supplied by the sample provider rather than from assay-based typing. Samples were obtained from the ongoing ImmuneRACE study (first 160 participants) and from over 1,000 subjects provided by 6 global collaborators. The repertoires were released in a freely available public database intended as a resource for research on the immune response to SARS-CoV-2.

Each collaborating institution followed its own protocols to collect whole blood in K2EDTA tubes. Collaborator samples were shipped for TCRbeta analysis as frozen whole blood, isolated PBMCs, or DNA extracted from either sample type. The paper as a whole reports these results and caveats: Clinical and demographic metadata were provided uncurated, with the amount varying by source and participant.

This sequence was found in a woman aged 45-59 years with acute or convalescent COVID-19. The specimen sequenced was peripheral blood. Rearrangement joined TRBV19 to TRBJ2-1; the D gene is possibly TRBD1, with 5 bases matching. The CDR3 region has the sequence CASSLLGLNNEQFF. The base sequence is TGTGCCAGTAGCCTATTGGGGCTGAACAATGAGCAGTTCTTC.